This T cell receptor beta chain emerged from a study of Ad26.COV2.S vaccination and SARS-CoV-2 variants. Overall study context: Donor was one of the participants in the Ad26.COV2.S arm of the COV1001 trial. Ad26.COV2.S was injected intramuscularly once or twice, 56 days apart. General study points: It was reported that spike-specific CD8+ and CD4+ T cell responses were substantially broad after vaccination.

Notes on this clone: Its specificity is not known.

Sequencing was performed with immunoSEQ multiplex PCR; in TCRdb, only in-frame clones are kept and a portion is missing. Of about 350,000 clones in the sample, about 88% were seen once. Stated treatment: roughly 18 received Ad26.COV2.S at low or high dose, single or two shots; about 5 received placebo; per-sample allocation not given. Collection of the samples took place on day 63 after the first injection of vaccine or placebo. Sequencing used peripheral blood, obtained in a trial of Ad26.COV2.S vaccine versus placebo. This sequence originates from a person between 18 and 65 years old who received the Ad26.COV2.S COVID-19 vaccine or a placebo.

In nucleotides, the CDR3 is TGCGCCAGCAGCCAGAACCGGGGAGGCGAAGCTTTCTTT. This sequence encodes CASSQNRGGEAFF. V usage is TRBV4-1 and J usage is TRBJ1-1; D is ambiguous. V lost 3 bases to trimming and J lost 8 bases, with 13 bases between them. Germline V lookup: CDR1 MGHRA, CDR2 YSYEKL. The CDR3 runs 13 residues.